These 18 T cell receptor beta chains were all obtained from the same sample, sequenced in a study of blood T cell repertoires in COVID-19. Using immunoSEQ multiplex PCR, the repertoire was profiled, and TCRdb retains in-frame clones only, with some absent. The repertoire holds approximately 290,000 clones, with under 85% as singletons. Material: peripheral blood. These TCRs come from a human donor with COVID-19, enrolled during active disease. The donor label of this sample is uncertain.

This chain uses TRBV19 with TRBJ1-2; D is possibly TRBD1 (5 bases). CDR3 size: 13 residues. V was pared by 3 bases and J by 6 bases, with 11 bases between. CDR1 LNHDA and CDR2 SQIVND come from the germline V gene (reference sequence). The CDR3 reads CASSMGGGDGYTF. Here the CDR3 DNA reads TGTGCCAGTAGTATGGGGGGAGGCGATGGCTACACCTTC.

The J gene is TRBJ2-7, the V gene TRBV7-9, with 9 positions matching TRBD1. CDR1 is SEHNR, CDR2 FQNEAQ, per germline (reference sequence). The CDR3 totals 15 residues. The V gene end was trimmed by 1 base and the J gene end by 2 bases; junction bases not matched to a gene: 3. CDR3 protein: CASSLGGTGTYEQYF. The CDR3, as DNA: TGTGCCAGCAGCTTAGGTGGGACAGGGACCTACGAGCAGTACTTC. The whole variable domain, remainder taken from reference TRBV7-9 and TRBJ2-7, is DTGVSQNPRHKITKRGQNVTFRCDPISEHNRLYWYRQTLGQGPEFLTYFQNEAQLEKSRLLSDRFSAERPKGSFSTLEIQRTEQGDSAMYLCASSLGGTGTYEQYFGPGTRLTVT.

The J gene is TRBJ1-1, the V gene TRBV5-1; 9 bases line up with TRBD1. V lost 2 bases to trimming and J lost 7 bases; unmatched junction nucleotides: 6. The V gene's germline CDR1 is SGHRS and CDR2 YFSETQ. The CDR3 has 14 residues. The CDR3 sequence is CASSFSGTGYEAFF. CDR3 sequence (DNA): TGCGCCAGCAGCTTTTCCGGGACAGGGTATGAAGCTTTCTTT. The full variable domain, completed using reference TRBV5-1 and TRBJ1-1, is KAGVTQTPRYLIKTRGQQVTLSCSPISGHRSVSWYQQTPGQGLQFLFEYFSETQRNKGNFPGRFSGRQFSNSRSEMNVSTLELGDSALYLCASSFSGTGYEAFFGQGTRLTVV.

As DNA, the CDR3 is TGTGCCAGCAGTTACGCCCGGGTCGTGGGCTACACCTTC. This gives the protein CASSYARVVGYTF. The chain combines TRBV6-5 with TRBJ1-2; D is ambiguous. The CDR3 is made up of 13 amino acids. Trimming shortened V by 2 bases and J by 8 bases, and 12 bases separated the two germline ends. The V gene's germline CDR1 is MNHEY and CDR2 SVGAGI.

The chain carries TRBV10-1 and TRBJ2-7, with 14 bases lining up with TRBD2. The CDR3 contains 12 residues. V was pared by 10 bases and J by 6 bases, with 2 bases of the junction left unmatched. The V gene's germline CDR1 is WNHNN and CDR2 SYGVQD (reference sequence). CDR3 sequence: CATGTSGGEQYF. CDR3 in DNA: TGCGCCACCGGGACTAGCGGGGGCGAGCAGTACTTC.

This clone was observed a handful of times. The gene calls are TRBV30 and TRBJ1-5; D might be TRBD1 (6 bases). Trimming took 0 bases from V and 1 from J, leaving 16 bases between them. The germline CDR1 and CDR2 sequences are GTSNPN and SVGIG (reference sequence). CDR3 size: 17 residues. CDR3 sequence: CAWSVRWGQGSNQPQHF. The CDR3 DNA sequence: TGTGCCTGGAGTGTACGATGGGGGCAAGGGAGCAATCAGCCCCAGCATTTT.

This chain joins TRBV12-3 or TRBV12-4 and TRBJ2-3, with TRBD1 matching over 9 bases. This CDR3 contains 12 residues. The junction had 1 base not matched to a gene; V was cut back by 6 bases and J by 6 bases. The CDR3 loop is CASRTGGDTQYF. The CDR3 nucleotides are TGTGCCAGCAGGACAGGGGGGGATACGCAGTATTTT.

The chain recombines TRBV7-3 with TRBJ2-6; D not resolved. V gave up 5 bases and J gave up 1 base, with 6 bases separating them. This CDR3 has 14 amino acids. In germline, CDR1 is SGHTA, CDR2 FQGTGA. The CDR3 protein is CASSIRSGANVLTF. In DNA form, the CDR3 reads TGTGCCAGCAGCATCCGGTCTGGGGCCAACGTCCTGACTTTC.

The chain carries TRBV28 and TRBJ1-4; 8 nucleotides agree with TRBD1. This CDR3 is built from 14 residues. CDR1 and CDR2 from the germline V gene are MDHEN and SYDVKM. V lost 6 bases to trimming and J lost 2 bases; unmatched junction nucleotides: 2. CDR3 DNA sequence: TGTGCCAGCAGCCAGGGGGCGACTAATGAAAAACTGTTTTTT. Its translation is CASSQGATNEKLFF. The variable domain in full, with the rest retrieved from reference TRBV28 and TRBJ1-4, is DVKVTQSSRYLVKRTGEKVFLECVQDMDHENMFWYRQDPGLGLRLIYFSYDVKMKEKGDIPEGYSVSREKKERFSLILESASTNQTSMYLCASSQGATNEKLFFGSGTQLSVL.

CDR3 sequence: CASQKREGRDTQYF. In nucleotides, the CDR3 is TGTGCCAGCCAAAAGCGGGAGGGCCGAGATACGCAGTATTTT. The genes are TRBV19 and TRBJ2-3; 10 nucleotides agree with TRBD2. V lost 9 bases, J lost 5 bases, and 8 bases stayed unmatched. This CDR3 spans 14 amino acids. Germline V CDR1 and CDR2: LNHDA, SQIVND (reference sequence).

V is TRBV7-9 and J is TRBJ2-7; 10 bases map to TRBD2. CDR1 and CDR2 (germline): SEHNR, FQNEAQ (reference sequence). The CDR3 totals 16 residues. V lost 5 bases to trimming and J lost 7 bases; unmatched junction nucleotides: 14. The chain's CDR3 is CASSPGSLAGVQEQYF. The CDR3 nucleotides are TGTGCCAGCAGCCCCGGGTCGCTAGCGGGAGTTCAAGAGCAGTACTTC.

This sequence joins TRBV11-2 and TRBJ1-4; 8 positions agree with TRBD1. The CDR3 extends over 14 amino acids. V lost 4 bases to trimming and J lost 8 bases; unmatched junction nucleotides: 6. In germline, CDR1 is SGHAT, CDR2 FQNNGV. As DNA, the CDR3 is TGTGCCAGCAGCTCCCGCGCAGGGGGCGAAAAACTGTTTTTT. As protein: CASSSRAGGEKLFF.

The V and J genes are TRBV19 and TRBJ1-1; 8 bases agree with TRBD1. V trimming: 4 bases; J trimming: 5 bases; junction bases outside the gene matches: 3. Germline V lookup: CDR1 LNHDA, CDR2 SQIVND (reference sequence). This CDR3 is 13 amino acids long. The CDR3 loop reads CASSTQGATEAFF. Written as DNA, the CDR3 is TGTGCCAGTAGTACCCAGGGGGCGACTGAAGCTTTCTTT.

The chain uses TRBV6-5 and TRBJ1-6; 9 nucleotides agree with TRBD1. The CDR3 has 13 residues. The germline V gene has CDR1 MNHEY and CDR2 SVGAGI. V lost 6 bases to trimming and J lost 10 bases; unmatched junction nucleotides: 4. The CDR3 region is CASRSTGGSPLHF. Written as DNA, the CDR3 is TGTGCCAGCAGATCGACAGGGGGATCACCCCTCCACTTT.

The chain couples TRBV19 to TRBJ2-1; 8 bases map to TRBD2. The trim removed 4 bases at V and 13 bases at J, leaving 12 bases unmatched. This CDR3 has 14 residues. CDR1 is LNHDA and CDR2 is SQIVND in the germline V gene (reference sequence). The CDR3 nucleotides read TGTGCCAGTAGTAGGCGACTAGCGCTACCTGAACAGTTCTTC. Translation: CASSRRLALPEQFF.

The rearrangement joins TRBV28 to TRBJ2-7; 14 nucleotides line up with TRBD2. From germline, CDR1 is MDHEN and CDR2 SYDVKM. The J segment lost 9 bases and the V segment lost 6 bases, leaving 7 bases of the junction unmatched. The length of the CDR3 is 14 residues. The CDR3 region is CASRTGLAGAGQYF. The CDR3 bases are TGTGCCAGCAGGACGGGACTAGCGGGAGCTGGGCAGTACTTC.

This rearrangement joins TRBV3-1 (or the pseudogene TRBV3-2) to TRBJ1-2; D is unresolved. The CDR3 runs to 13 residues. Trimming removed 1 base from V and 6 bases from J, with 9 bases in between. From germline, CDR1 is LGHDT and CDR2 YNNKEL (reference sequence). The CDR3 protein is CASSQGEFNGYTF. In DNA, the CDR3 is TGTGCCAGCAGCCAAGGGGAGTTTAATGGCTACACCTTC.

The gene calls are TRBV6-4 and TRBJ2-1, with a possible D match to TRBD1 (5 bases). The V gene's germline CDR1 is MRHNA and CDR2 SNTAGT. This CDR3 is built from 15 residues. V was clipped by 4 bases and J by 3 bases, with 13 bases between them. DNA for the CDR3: TGTGCCAGCAGTGTTGGGGCAGGTAGCTACAATGAGCAGTTCTTC. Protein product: CASSVGAGSYNEQFF.